This T cell receptor (beta chain) was observed in a study of T cell responses to AZD1222 COVID-19 vaccine. The CDR3 spans 13 residues. Trimming left V 3 bases short and J 4 bases short, with 10 bases between. CDR1 and CDR2 (germline): SNHLY, FYNNEI. For this clone: Its specificity is not known.

Study results and limitations: After the peak T cell response, and only then, were repertoires sampled. Along spike, vaccine-associated CD4 TCRs were found throughout, with dominance at 160-218 and 743-854. In a largely white British group with more females than males, clonal diversity was possibly underestimated.

Clones were read by immunoSEQ multiplex PCR, and TCRdb kept only the in-frame ones, dropping some. Found here are 110,000 or so clones, about nine tenths of them singletons; the top ten hold approximately 6.5%. The sequence was collected from an adult who received the AZD1222 COVID-19 vaccine. The V call is TRBV2, the J call TRBJ2-7; D gene ambiguous. The source material was peripheral blood, sampled 28 days after the second AZD1222 dose. CDR3 sequence (DNA): TGTGCCAGCAGTGACGTTAGCTTGTACGAGCAGTACTTC. Translating it yields CASSDVSLYEQYF.